This passage covers 24 T cell receptor beta chains from one sample sequenced in a study of cytomegalovirus exposure and HLA in healthy donors. The PCR contained 60 Vbeta and 13 Jbeta primers. Some clones are missing from TCRdb's copy, which holds only in-frame ones; the method was immunoSEQ multiplex PCR. This table holds about 190,000 clones, roughly four fifths found once. The sequenced sample consisted of PBMCs. These receptors were collected from a woman in her twenties or thirties in good health and CMV-seropositive.

The genes are TRBV7-9 and TRBJ2-7, with D hard to call. V lost 5 bases and J lost 1, with 6 bases in between. This CDR3 spans 12 amino acids. Germline values: CDR1 SEHNR, CDR2 FQNEAQ (reference sequence). CDR3 amino acids: CASSQRSYEQYF. DNA for the CDR3: TGTGCCAGCAGCCAGAGGTCCTACGAGCAGTACTTC.

This clone was seen a handful of times. The chain links TRBV5-6 to TRBJ2-7, with D possibly TRBD2 on 5 matching bases. CDR3 size: 13 residues. V lost 2 bases, J lost 7 bases, and 13 bases lay in between. Germline values: CDR1 SGHDT, CDR2 YYEEEE. For the CDR3, the DNA is TGTGCCAGCAGCTTAACGCCCTCGGGGGAGCAGTACTTC. Residues: CASSLTPSGEQYF.

Regarding this clone: The identical CDR3 is also encoded by other nucleotide sequences in the sample. This chain joins TRBV30 and TRBJ2-5; TRBD1 aligns across 7 bases. This CDR3 has 15 residues. V lost 1 base to trimming and J lost 4 bases; unmatched junction nucleotides: 9. In germline, CDR1 is GTSNPN, CDR2 SVGIG (reference sequence). For the CDR3, the DNA is TGTGCCTGGAGTGAGGTTAACAGGGGCGGAGAGACCCAGTACTTC. Translated: CAWSEVNRGGETQYF.

The CDR3 loop is CASSLRAGGNNEQFF. The CDR3 nucleotides read TGTGCCAGCAGTTTACGAGCGGGAGGGAACAATGAGCAGTTCTTC. The rearrangement uses TRBV27 and TRBJ2-1, with 10 bases aligning to TRBD2. The CDR3 has 15 amino acids. In germline, CDR1 is MNHEY, CDR2 SMNVEV (reference sequence). Germline trimming cut 2 bases from V and 5 bases from J; bases unmatched to any gene: 3.

The genes are TRBV28 and TRBJ2-2, with D possibly matching TRBD2 (7 bases). The V gene's germline CDR1 is MDHEN and CDR2 SYDVKM. With 8 bases removed from V and 7 bases from J, the gap between germline ends came to 17 bases. This CDR3 has 14 residues. The CDR3 here is CASGKQGGVGELFF. The CDR3 coding sequence is TGTGCCAGCGGAAAACAGGGAGGGGTCGGGGAGCTGTTTTTT. Using reference TRBV28 and TRBJ2-2 for the parts outside the CDR3, the full variable domain is DVKVTQSSRYLVKRTGEKVFLECVQDMDHENMFWYRQDPGLGLRLIYFSYDVKMKEKGDIPEGYSVSREKKERFSLILESASTNQTSMYLCASGKQGGVGELFFGEGSRLTVL.

The J gene is TRBJ1-5, the V gene TRBV28, with D perhaps matching TRBD1 (6 bases). V lost 6 bases and J lost 5, with 17 bases in between. Germline values: CDR1 MDHEN, CDR2 SYDVKM. The CDR3 totals 15 residues. The CDR3 DNA sequence: TGTGCCAGCAGGTCACAGGGAGCAGGGCATCAGCCCCAGCATTTT. Translated: CASRSQGAGHQPQHF.

V gene TRBV5-1 combines with J gene TRBJ1-1; D is ambiguous. CDR1 SGHRS and CDR2 YFSETQ come from the germline V gene. There are 14 residues in the CDR3. V lost 0 bases to trimming and J lost 4 bases, with 10 bases between them. The CDR3 DNA follows: TGCGCCAGCAGCTTGGCCAAGCGTTCCACTGAAGCTTTCTTT. It is translated as CASSLAKRSTEAFF.

This sequence joins TRBV7-9 and TRBJ2-3, with 9 bases matching TRBD2. The J segment lost 11 bases and the V segment lost 5 bases, leaving 11 bases of the junction unmatched. The CDR3 contains 14 residues. Germline CDR1 SEHNR, CDR2 FQNEAQ (reference sequence). CDR3 sequence reads: CASSLGLAWARQYF. DNA of the CDR3: TGTGCCAGCAGCCTTGGACTAGCGTGGGCTCGGCAGTATTTT.

In regard to this clone: This same CDR3 is encoded by further DNA sequences in the sample. J is TRBJ2-3 and V is TRBV5-1, with D tentatively TRBD2 (6 bases). The CDR3 totals 15 residues. V shed 2 bases and J shed 0 bases, with 10 bases lying between them. The germline V gene has CDR1 SGHRS and CDR2 YFSETQ. CDR3 nucleotide sequence: TGCGCCAGCAGCTTAGCCGGGACTAGCACAGATACGCAGTATTTT. It specifies CASSLAGTSTDTQYF.

The gene calls are TRBV9 and TRBJ2-1; D might be TRBD1 (7 bases). This CDR3 has 15 residues. Germline V gene sequence: CDR1 SGDLS, CDR2 YYNGEE. V was clipped by 4 bases and J by 8 bases, with 19 bases between them. CDR3 protein: CASSTGQEGIHEQFF. The CDR3 bases are TGTGCCAGCAGCACCGGACAGGAGGGAATCCATGAGCAGTTCTTC.

This clone was detected only a few times. The chain uses TRBV29-1 and TRBJ2-1, with 10 bases that match TRBD2. Trimming took 4 bases from V and 9 from J; bases not matched to a gene: 6. CDR1 and CDR2 (germline): SQVTM, ANQGSEA. This CDR3 comprises 13 residues. CDR3 sequence (DNA): TGCAGCGTTGGGGCACTAGCGGGATCTGAGCAGTTCTTC. The encoded protein is CSVGALAGSEQFF.

This clone was picked up a small number of times. This sequence joins TRBV6-1 and TRBJ2-7; the match to TRBD2 covers 9 bases. The germline V gene encodes CDR1 MNHNS and CDR2 SASEGT. J was trimmed by 4 bases and V by 5 bases; bases with no gene match: 9. The CDR3 is 15 amino acids. The CDR3, as DNA: TGTGCCAGCAGTAACTTAGCGGGAGCGAGGTACGAGCAGTACTTC. Its protein is CASSNLAGARYEQYF.

The chain carries TRBV6-1 and TRBJ2-1; 9 bases fit TRBD2. The CDR3 sequence is 15 residues long. Unmatched junction bases numbered 3, after V lost 5 bases and J lost 1 base. Germline values: CDR1 MNHNS, CDR2 SASEGT. The CDR3 DNA sequence: TGTGCCAGCAGTTCGACTAGCGGATCCTACAATGAGCAGTTCTTC. Protein: CASSSTSGSYNEQFF.

This chain connects TRBV6-6 to TRBJ2-5; D is ambiguous. This CDR3 is built from 13 residues. CDR1 is MNHNY, CDR2 SVGAGI, per germline (reference sequence). V lost 2 bases and J lost 5, with 9 bases in between. CDR3 in amino acids: CASSYGLTETQYF. The CDR3 coding sequence is TGTGCCAGCAGTTACGGGCTCACGGAGACCCAGTACTTC.

The V and J genes are TRBV28 and TRBJ2-3; TRBD2 is a possible D gene (5 bases). The CDR3 is made up of 15 amino acids. CDR1 and CDR2 (germline): MDHEN, SYDVKM. The V end lost 7 bases, the J end lost 3 bases, and 17 bases lay between the germline ends. The CDR3 loop reads CASTIGARATDTQYF. Written as DNA, the CDR3 is TGTGCCAGCACCATAGGAGCGAGGGCGACAGATACGCAGTATTTT.

This clone was found a few times. The chain links TRBV5-6 to TRBJ1-5; weak D call: TRBD1 (6 bases). Between the trimmed V and J ends, which lost 0 bases and 4 bases, there was a span of 14 bases. This CDR3 is 16 amino acids long. CDR1 SGHDT and CDR2 YYEEEE come from the germline V gene. The CDR3 nucleotides are TGTGCCAGCAGCTTGGGGGCCAGGGGTGGAAATCAGCCCCAGCATTTT. Its translation: CASSLGARGGNQPQHF.

This clone was picked up a small number of times. CDR3 sequence: CSVEGEGRGSPTYEQYF. CDR3 in DNA: TGCAGCGTTGAAGGGGAAGGTCGGGGGTCCCCTACCTACGAGCAGTACTTC. This chain uses TRBV29-1 with TRBJ2-7; a possible D gene is TRBD2 (6 bases). V lost 1 base to trimming and J lost 2 bases, with 21 bases between them. This CDR3 is 17 amino acids long. Looked up from germline, CDR1 is SQVTM and CDR2 is ANQGSEA.

This chain connects TRBV6-1 to TRBJ2-7; D possibly corresponds to TRBD2 (6 bases). This CDR3 spans 15 amino acids. Trimming stripped 3 bases from V and 0 bases from J, with 12 bases between. CDR1 and CDR2 (germline): MNHNS, SASEGT. In DNA, the CDR3 is TGTGCCAGCAGTGAGACCGGGACTCGCTCCTACGAGCAGTACTTC. Its protein is CASSETGTRSYEQYF.

This chain joins TRBV11-1 and TRBJ2-7; no clear D gene. CDR1 SGHAT and CDR2 FQDESV come from the germline V gene (reference sequence). The CDR3 contains 13 residues. V was pared by 2 bases and J by 2 bases, with 7 bases between. CDR3 bases: TGTGCCAGCAGCTTAACCCGCGCCTACGAGCAGTACTTC. Translating gives CASSLTRAYEQYF.

As to this clone: One end of the junction fails to match germline, which may point to a read error. This chain connects TRBV7-9 to TRBJ2-7; 7 bases map to TRBD1. Germline-derived CDR1 and CDR2 are SEHNR and FQNEAQ (reference sequence). CDR3 size: 14 residues. This CDR3 is CSSSSTTGVNEQYF. For the CDR3, the DNA is TGTTCCAGCAGCTCGACTACAGGGGTGAACGAGCAGTACTTC.

This clone was observed a single time. The chain recombines TRBV7-6 with TRBJ2-7, with 8 bases that match TRBD2. This CDR3 is 15 amino acids long. Germline trimming cut 5 bases from V and 0 bases from J; bases unmatched to any gene: 6. Germline CDR1 reads SGHVS; CDR2 reads FNYEAQ. CDR3 nucleotides: TGTGCCAGCAGCCAGGCGGGGGGCAGCTCCTACGAGCAGTACTTC. Encoded protein: CASSQAGGSSYEQYF.

V usage is TRBV7-9 and J usage is TRBJ2-7; no clear D gene. The CDR3 has 11 residues. Germline CDR1 is SEHNR and CDR2 is FQNEAQ (reference sequence). Between the trimmed V and J ends, which lost 1 base and 6 bases, there was a span of 4 bases. The CDR3 spells CASSLGVEQYF. CDR3 coding DNA: TGTGCCAGCAGCTTAGGAGTCGAGCAGTACTTC.

The V and J genes are TRBV7-2 and TRBJ2-3; 14 bases align to TRBD2. The germline CDR1 and CDR2 sequences are SGHTA and FQGNSA. V lost 1 base, J lost 4 bases, and 7 bases stayed unmatched. The CDR3 covers 18 residues. CDR3 loop: CASSLGLAGGWGPDTQYF. As DNA, the CDR3 is TGTGCCAGCAGCTTAGGACTAGCGGGGGGGTGGGGCCCAGATACGCAGTATTTT.

This clone was detected only a few times. This CDR3 is CASSAKMNTEAFF. CDR3 coding DNA: TGTGCCAGCAGTGCGAAAATGAACACTGAAGCTTTCTTT. The chain combines TRBV6-5 with TRBJ1-1, with D hard to call. Germline CDR1 reads MNHEY; CDR2 reads SVGAGI. V was pared by 5 bases and J by 0 bases, with 7 bases between. This CDR3 region has 13 residues.